These 9 T cell receptor beta chains were all obtained from the same sample, sequenced in a study of T cells expressing NK-cell markers. TCRdb reprocessed the 5' RACE reads, keeping one entry per CDR3 protein, no DNA. The listing contains some 190,000 distinct CDR3 sequences. The sequencing sample was made of blood T cells: a sorted CD56 or NKG2C T cell subset, CD4+ or CD8+ T cells, or bulk PBMC T cells (not recorded which). The receptors were sampled from a man aged 18-69 years in good health.

V and J are TRBV12-5 and TRBJ2-7. The CDR3 has 12 residues. Germline values: CDR1 LGHNT, CDR2 FRNRAP. This CDR3 is CASGLTYYEQYF.

The gene calls are TRBV5-1 and TRBJ2-6; without DNA, the TCRdb call of TRBD1 cannot be checked. Germline V gene data show CDR1 as SGHRS and CDR2 as YFSETQ. CDR3 size: 18 residues. The CDR3 sequence is CASSLQGQGAGGANVLTF.

This chain joins TRBV27 and TRBJ2-3; as DNA is missing, the TRBD2 call by TCRdb cannot be tested. Germline-derived CDR1 and CDR2 are MNHEY and SMNVEV (reference sequence). The CDR3 totals 14 residues. This chain's CDR3 is CASSLVAGSDTQYF.

The chain carries TRBV7-9 and TRBJ2-7; TCRdb's D gene call, TRBD1, goes unchecked for lack of DNA. The CDR3 extends over 16 amino acids. Germline V gene lookup returns CDR1 SEHNR and CDR2 FQNEAQ (reference sequence). The CDR3 sequence is CASSHRVGGARYEQYF.

The chain carries TRBV12-3 or TRBV12-4 and TRBJ2-1; TCRdb lists TRBD1, though no DNA is available to test this call. CDR3 size: 15 residues. The CDR3 spells CASSDRDRGVDEQFF.

The V call is TRBV28, the J call TRBJ2-2; TCRdb indicates TRBD1, and absent DNA this call remains unverified. The CDR3 totals 17 residues. Germline CDR1 reads MDHEN; CDR2 reads SYDVKM. The CDR3 region is CASSLERGVARAGELFF.

The gene calls are TRBV29-1 and TRBJ1-2; with no DNA, the TCRdb D assignment of TRBD1 cannot be verified. Germline-derived CDR1 and CDR2 are SQVTM and ANQGSEA. This CDR3 has 17 amino acids. This CDR3 reads CSAKEGVRSESTYGYTF.

The chain is built from TRBV6-1 and TRBJ1-1; TCRdb outputs TRBD1, but without DNA this stays unchecked. This CDR3 region has 16 residues. CDR1 MNHNS and CDR2 SASEGT come from the germline V gene. The CDR3: CASSDRDRVLNTEAFF.

The chain couples TRBV6-5 to TRBJ2-7; the TCRdb D gene call, TRBD1, has no DNA to confirm it. This CDR3 has 15 residues. Per the germline V gene, CDR1 is MNHEY and CDR2 is SVGAGI. CDR3 protein: CASSYRGESSYEQYF.